One T cell receptor beta chain is described in this entry. These data are taken from a study of T-cell memory formation after mild COVID-19. Study-wide context: The TCR clusters were mostly specific to one donor.

TCRdb redid the calling of the 5' RACE reads with MiXCR, one entry per CDR3 protein. The sample holds about 500,000 distinct CDR3 sequences, 20% seen once. Germline V gives CDR1 LGHDT, CDR2 YNNKEL (reference sequence). V lost 4 bases and J 9 bases, leaving 16 bases between the germline ends. The CDR3 extends over 14 amino acids. The rearrangement uses TRBV3-1 and TRBJ1-5; D gene uncertain. This TCR came from an adult woman who had mild COVID-19 (a few samples of this study predate the infection). Cell type and time point are not known. Sequenced material: PBMCs or a T cell subset sorted from them (not recorded which). The CDR3 DNA reads as TGTGCCAGCAGCCTTAAGTACGAAGCAGGGCCCCAGCATTTT. Its translation: CASSLKYEAGPQHF.